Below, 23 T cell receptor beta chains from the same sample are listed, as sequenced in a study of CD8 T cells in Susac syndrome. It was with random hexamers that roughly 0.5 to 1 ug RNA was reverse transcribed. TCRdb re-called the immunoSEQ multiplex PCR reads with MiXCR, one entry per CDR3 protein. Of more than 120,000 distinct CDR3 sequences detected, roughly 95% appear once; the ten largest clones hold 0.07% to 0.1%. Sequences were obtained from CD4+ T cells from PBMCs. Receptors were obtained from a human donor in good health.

The DNA of the CDR3 is TGCAGCGTGCCCCCCCCAGGGGGCTCGGATACGCAGTATTTT. It translates to CSVPPPGGSDTQYF. The chain recombines TRBV29-1 with TRBJ2-3; TRBD1 aligns across 8 bases. The CDR3 is 14 residues long. The germline gives CDR1 SQVTM, CDR2 ANQGSEA. V lost 6 bases, J lost 6 bases, and 11 bases stayed unmatched.

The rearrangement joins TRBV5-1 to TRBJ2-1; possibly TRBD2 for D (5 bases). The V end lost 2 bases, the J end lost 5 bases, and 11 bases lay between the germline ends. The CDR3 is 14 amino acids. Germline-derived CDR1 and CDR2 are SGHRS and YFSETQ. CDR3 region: CASSLVGVNNEQFF. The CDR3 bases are TGCGCCAGCAGCTTAGTGGGAGTAAACAATGAGCAGTTCTTC. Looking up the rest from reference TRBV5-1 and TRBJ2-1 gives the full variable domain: KAGVTQTPRYLIKTRGQQVTLSCSPISGHRSVSWYQQTPGQGLQFLFEYFSETQRNKGNFPGRFSGRQFSNSRSEMNVSTLELGDSALYLCASSLVGVNNEQFFGPGTRLTVL.

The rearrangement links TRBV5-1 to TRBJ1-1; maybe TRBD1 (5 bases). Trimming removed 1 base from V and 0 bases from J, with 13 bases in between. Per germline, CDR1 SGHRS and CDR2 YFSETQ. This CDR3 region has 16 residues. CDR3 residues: CASSLNSGDLNTEAFF. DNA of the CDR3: TGCGCCAGCAGCTTGAACTCGGGGGACTTGAACACTGAAGCTTTCTTT.

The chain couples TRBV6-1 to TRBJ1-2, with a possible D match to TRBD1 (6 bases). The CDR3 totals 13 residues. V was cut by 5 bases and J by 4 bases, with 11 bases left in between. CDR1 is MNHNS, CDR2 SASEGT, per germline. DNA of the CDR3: TGTGCCAGCAGTCTGGGGACATTCTATGGCTACACCTTC. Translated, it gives CASSLGTFYGYTF.

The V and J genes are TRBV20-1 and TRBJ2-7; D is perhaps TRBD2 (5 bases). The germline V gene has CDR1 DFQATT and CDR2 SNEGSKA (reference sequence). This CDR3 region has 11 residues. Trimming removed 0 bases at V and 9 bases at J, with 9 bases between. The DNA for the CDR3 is TGCAGTGCTAGAGATCTTGGAGGGCAGTACTTC. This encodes CSARDLGGQYF.

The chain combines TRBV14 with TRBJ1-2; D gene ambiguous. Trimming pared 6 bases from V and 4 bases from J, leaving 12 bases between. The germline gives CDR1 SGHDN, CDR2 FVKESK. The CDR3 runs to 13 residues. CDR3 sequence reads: CASSRKGGYGYTF. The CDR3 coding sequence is TGTGCCAGCAGTCGGAAAGGAGGCTATGGCTACACCTTC.

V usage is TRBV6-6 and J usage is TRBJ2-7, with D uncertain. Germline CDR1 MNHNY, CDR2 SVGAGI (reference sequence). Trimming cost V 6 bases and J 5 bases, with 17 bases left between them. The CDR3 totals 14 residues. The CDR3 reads CASSKHSPGNEQYF. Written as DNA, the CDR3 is TGTGCCAGCAGCAAACACTCGCCCGGCAACGAGCAGTACTTC.

The CDR3 sequence: CATTATNEKLFF. DNA of the CDR3: TGTGCCACGACCGCAACTAATGAAAAACTGTTTTTT. The J gene is TRBJ1-4, the V gene TRBV15; no clear D gene. The germline CDR1 and CDR2 sequences are LNHNV and YYDKDF (reference sequence). This CDR3 is built from 12 residues. Between the trimmed V and J ends, which lost 9 bases and 0 bases, there was a span of 5 bases.

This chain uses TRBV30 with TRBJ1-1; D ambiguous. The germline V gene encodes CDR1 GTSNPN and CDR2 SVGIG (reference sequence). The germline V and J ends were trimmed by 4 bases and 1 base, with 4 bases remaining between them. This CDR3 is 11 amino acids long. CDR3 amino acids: CAWKWNTEAFF. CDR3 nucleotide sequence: TGTGCCTGGAAATGGAACACTGAAGCTTTCTTT.

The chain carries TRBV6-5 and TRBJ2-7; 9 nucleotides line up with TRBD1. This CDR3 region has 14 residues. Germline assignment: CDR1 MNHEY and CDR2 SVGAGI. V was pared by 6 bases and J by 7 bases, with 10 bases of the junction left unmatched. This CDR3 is CASSRDRGSGEQYF. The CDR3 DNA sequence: TGTGCCAGCAGCCGCGACAGGGGGTCTGGGGAGCAGTACTTC.

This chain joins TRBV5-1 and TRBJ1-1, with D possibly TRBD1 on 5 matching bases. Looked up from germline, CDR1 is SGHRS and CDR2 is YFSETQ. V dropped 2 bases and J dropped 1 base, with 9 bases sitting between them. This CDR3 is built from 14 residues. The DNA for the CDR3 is TGCGCCAGCAGCTTTTCAGGGAGGAACACTGAAGCTTTCTTT. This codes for CASSFSGRNTEAFF.

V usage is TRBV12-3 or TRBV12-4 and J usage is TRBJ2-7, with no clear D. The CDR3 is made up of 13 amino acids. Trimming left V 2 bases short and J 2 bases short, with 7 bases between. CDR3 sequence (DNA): TGTGCCAGCAGTTTAAACGGACCCTACGAGCAGTACTTC. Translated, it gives CASSLNGPYEQYF.

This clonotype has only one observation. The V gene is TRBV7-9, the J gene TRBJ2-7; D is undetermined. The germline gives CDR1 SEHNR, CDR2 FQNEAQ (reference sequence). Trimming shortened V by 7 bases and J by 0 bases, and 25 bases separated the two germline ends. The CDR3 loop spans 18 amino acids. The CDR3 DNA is TGTGCCAGCACCTTTGATCGGCGTAAACCACTGACCTCCTACGAGCAGTACTTC. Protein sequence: CASTFDRRKPLTSYEQYF.

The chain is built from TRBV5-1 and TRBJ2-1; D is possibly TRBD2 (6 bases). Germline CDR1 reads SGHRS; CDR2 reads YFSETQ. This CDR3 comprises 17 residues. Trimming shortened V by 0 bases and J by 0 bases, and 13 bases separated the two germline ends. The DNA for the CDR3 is TGCGCCAGCAGCTTGGGGATAGCGGAGAGCTCCTACAATGAGCAGTTCTTC. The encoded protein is CASSLGIAESSYNEQFF.

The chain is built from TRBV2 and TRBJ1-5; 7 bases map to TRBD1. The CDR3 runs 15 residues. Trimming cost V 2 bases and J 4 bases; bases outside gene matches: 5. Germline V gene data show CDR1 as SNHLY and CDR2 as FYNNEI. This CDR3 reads CASSELEGANQPQHF. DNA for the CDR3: TGTGCCAGCAGTGAATTGGAGGGGGCGAATCAGCCCCAGCATTTT.

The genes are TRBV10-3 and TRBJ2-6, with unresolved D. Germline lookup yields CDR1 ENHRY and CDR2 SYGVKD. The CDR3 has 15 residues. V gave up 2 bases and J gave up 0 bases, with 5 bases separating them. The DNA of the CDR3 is TGTGCCATCAGTGAGAGAGCCTCTGGGGCCAACGTCCTGACTTTC. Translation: CAISERASGANVLTF.

The CDR3 loop reads CASSSLPLLAKNIQYF. The DNA of the CDR3 is TGTGCCAGCAGCTCCCTCCCACTACTAGCCAAAAACATTCAGTACTTC. The chain joins TRBV7-2 to TRBJ2-4; D gene uncertain. The CDR3 runs 16 residues. The V gene's germline CDR1 is SGHTA and CDR2 FQGNSA. Trimming left V 4 bases short and J 0 bases short, with 13 bases between.

The CDR3 here is CASSYRGSGETQYF. The CDR3 DNA is TGTGCCAGCAGTTATCGCGGGAGCGGTGAGACCCAGTACTTC. V is TRBV6-6 and J is TRBJ2-5; TRBD2 agrees at 7 bases. The CDR3 has 14 residues. V shed 3 bases, J shed 5 bases, and the junction held 6 bases outside the gene matches. Germline CDR1 is MNHNY and CDR2 is SVGAGI (reference sequence).

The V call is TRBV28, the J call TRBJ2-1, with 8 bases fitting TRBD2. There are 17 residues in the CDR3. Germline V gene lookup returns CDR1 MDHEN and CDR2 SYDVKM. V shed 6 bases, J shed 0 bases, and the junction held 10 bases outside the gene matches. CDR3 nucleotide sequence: TGTGCCAGCAGCCGGGGGTGGCGGGAGGTCTCCTACAATGAGCAGTTCTTC. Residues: CASSRGWREVSYNEQFF.

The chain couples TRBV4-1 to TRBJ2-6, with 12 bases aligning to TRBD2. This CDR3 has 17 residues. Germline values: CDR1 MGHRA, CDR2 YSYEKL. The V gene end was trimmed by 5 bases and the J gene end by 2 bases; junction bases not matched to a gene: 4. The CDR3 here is CASSSGLAGTGANVLTF. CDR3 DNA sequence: TGCGCCAGCAGCAGTGGACTAGCGGGGACTGGGGCCAACGTCCTGACTTTC.

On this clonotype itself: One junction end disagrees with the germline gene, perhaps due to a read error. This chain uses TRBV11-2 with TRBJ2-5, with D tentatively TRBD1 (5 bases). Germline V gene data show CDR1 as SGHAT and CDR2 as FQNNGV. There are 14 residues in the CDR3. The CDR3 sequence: CASSLDWSAPARDF. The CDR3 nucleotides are TGTGCCAGCAGCTTAGATTGGTCAGCTCCCGCCAGGGACTTC.

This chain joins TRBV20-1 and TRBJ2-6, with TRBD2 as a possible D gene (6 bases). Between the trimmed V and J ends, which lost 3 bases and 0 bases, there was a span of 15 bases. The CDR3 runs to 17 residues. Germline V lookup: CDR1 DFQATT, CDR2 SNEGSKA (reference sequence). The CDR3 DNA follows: TGCAGTGCTAGCCCGGGACTCATAAGCTCTGGGGCCAACGTCCTGACTTTC. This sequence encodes CSASPGLISSGANVLTF.

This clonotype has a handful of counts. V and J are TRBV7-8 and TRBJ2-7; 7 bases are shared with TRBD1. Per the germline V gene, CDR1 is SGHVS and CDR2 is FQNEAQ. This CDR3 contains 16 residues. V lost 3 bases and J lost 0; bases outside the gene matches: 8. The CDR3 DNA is TGTGCCAGCAGCTTCTCCCGACAGGGTGGCTCCTACGAGCAGTACTTC. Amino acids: CASSFSRQGGSYEQYF.